The 11 T cell receptor beta chains in this list originate from one sample, sequenced in a study of blood T cell repertoires in COVID-19. Assay: immunoSEQ multiplex PCR; the TCRdb copy retains only in-frame clones and omits some. The sample shows about 300,000 clones, about 83% of them seen only once. Source material: peripheral blood. These receptors were obtained from a woman in her fifties or sixties who had recovered from COVID-19.

This chain links TRBV21-1 with TRBJ1-1; TRBD1, the D gene given by the table, was not confirmed from the DNA. TRBV21-1 is a pseudogene locus. CDR3 length: 16 residues. CDR3 sequence (DNA): TGTGCCAGCAGCAAGAAGGGGGACGGAGCGCGTGGTGAAGCTTTCTTT. Translation gives CASSKKGDGARGEAFF.

This sequence joins TRBV19 and TRBJ1-5; 9 bases are a match to TRBD1. Germline trimming cut 6 bases from V and 4 bases from J; bases unmatched to any gene: 7. Germline loops: CDR1 LNHDA, CDR2 SQIVND (reference sequence). The CDR3 has 15 residues. The CDR3 sequence is CASSRGTGWNQPQHF. The CDR3 nucleotides are TGTGCCAGTAGCAGGGGGACAGGGTGGAATCAGCCCCAGCATTTT.

The chain employs TRBV25-1 and TRBJ1-2, with D uncertain. V lost 5 bases to trimming and J lost 4 bases, with 17 bases between them. The CDR3 length is 15 residues. Per germline, CDR1 MGHDK and CDR2 SYGVNS. CDR3 loop: CASSPPAGFLYGYTF. CDR3 DNA: TGTGCCAGCAGTCCGCCGGCAGGCTTTCTCTATGGCTACACCTTC.

This clone has just one count. This chain joins TRBV6-1 and TRBJ1-2, with TRBD1 identical over 10 bases. This CDR3 is built from 13 residues. In germline, CDR1 is MNHNS, CDR2 SASEGT. V shed 7 bases and J 7 bases; nucleotides not matched to a gene: 6. The CDR3 protein is CASTLTGGGGYTF. The CDR3 DNA is TGTGCCAGCACCCTGACAGGGGGCGGTGGCTACACCTTC.

The chain has TRBV11-3 and TRBJ2-3; 7 nucleotides line up with TRBD1. Per germline, CDR1 SGHNT and CDR2 YENEEA. There are 18 residues in the CDR3. V gave up 3 bases and J gave up 0 bases; unmatched junction bases: 12. The CDR3: CASSFIRDSKSSTDTQYF. CDR3 bases: TGTGCCAGCAGCTTCATTCGGGACAGTAAAAGTAGCACAGATACGCAGTATTTT.

The V gene is TRBV10-1, the J gene TRBJ2-7, with D perhaps matching TRBD2 (5 bases). Deletions cut 7 bases from V and 6 bases from J, with 25 bases between. The CDR3 is 16 amino acids. Germline V gene sequence: CDR1 WNHNN, CDR2 SYGVQD (reference sequence). CDR3 loop: CASTRWEFSGRGEQYF. The DNA of the CDR3 is TGCGCCAGCACCCGGTGGGAATTTTCCGGCCGGGGCGAGCAGTACTTC.

The chain links TRBV10-2 to TRBJ2-4, with TRBD1 matching 7 bases. This CDR3 is built from 16 residues. V lost 0 bases, J lost 5 bases, and 7 bases stayed unmatched. Germline V lookup: CDR1 WSHSY, CDR2 SAAADI. The CDR3 reads CASSESVTGSQNIQYF. As DNA, the CDR3 is TGCGCCAGCAGTGAGTCTGTGACAGGGTCCCAAAACATTCAGTACTTC.

The gene calls are TRBV2 and TRBJ1-1; D possibly corresponds to TRBD1 (6 bases). There are 14 residues in the CDR3. Germline loops: CDR1 SNHLY, CDR2 FYNNEI. Trimming shortened V by 4 bases and J by 0 bases, and 9 bases separated the two germline ends. CDR3 region: CASSVQGLNTEAFF. CDR3 nucleotide sequence: TGTGCCAGCAGTGTACAGGGATTGAACACTGAAGCTTTCTTT.

This chain uses TRBV4-2 with TRBJ1-3; D call uncertain. The germline V gene has CDR1 LGHNA and CDR2 YNFKEQ. The CDR3 covers 16 residues. The V gene lost 4 bases and the J gene lost 0 bases, with 13 bases spanning the gap. The CDR3 DNA follows: TGTGCCAGCAGCCCATCGGAGTCCCACTCTGGAAACACCATATATTTT. The encoded protein is CASSPSESHSGNTIYF.

V and J are TRBV5-1 and TRBJ1-3; D not resolved. V was trimmed by 5 bases and J by 0 bases, leaving 9 bases between them. Looked up from germline, CDR1 is SGHRS and CDR2 is YFSETQ. This CDR3 spans 14 amino acids. As DNA, the CDR3 is TGCGCCAGCAGTTATCAGTCCTCTGGAAACACCATATATTTT. As protein: CASSYQSSGNTIYF.

This clone was detected only a few times. The chain couples TRBV4-2 to TRBJ2-5; TRBD1 matches at 7 bases. The J segment lost 0 bases and the V segment lost 2 bases, leaving 3 bases of the junction unmatched. Germline loops: CDR1 LGHNA, CDR2 YNFKEQ. The CDR3 contains 15 residues. CDR3 DNA sequence: TGTGCCAGCAGCCAATCAGACAGGGACCAAGAGACCCAGTACTTC. This encodes CASSQSDRDQETQYF.